This T cell receptor beta chain was captured in a study of siplizumab effects on memory and regulatory T cells. Points from the study as a whole: There appeared to be greater diversity in naive T cells than in memory cells, and naive T cells seemed major contributors to the alloresponse. Only a minority of proliferating CD4+ or CD8+ clones had an assignable naive or memory phenotype, with roughly 75-96% lacking one.

Assays were performed on about 97,000 TCR templates per sample. Repertoires were generated with immunoSEQ multiplex PCR, while TCRdb's copy carries only in-frame clones and drops some. The sample has 120,000 or so clones, roughly 90% seen once. This CDR3 has 15 residues. The V gene lost 6 bases and the J gene lost 0 bases, with 14 bases spanning the gap. CDR1 and CDR2 from the germline V gene are MNHEY and SVGAGI. On this clone itself: Its antigen is not identified.

The V call is TRBV6-5, the J call TRBJ1-1; D is ambiguous. Sequenced material: CD4+ T cells sorted from blood. The receptor's source is a human donor in good health. The CDR3 sequence is CASSYRSTMNTEAFF. The CDR3 DNA is TGTGCCAGCAGCTATAGATCTACCATGAACACTGAAGCTTTCTTT.